A selection of T cell receptor beta chains follows, all from one sample in a study of T-cell memory formation after mild COVID-19. MiXCR, applied by TCRdb to the 5' RACE reads, yields one record per CDR3 protein. This table has more than 250,000 distinct CDR3 sequences, around 15% appearing once. The sequenced material came from PBMCs or a T cell subset sorted from them (not recorded which). Source of these receptors: a man between 18 and 29 years old who had mild COVID-19 (a few samples of this study predate the infection). Cell type and time point are not known. Both conserved end residues are part of each CDR3. The D gene is left open where the match is weak. Rows give clone size only sometimes, using once, few, many, or a class for an expanded clone.

>TRBJ2-7|TRBD2|TRBV27|few|15
CASSSQAGAHYEQYF
TGTGCCAGCAGTTCTCAAGCGGGGGCCCACTACGAGCAGTACTTC
>TRBJ2-7|TRBD2|TRBV6-5|-|15
CASRSVSGGSYEQYF
TGTGCCAGCCGTTCGGTGAGCGGGGGATCCTACGAGCAGTACTTC
>TRBJ1-1|-|TRBV20-1|once|16
CSAREVATLMNTEAFF
TGCAGTGCTAGAGAAGTGGCGACACTCATGAACACTGAAGCTTTCTTT
>TRBJ1-1|-|TRBV6-2/TRBV6-3|-|15
CASSYFRGLNTEAFF
TGTGCCAGCAGTTACTTCAGAGGGTTGAACACTGAAGCTTTCTTT
>TRBJ2-2|TRBD2|TRBV5-6|-|19
CASSLAMGDGLGDTGELFF
TGTGCCAGCAGCTTGGCTATGGGGGATGGACTAGGGGACACCGGGGAGCTGTTTTTT
>TRBJ2-1|TRBD2|TRBV4-3|many|15
CASSPGTSSYNEQFF
TGCGCCAGCAGCCCCGGGACTAGCTCCTACAATGAGCAGTTCTTC
>TRBJ2-1|TRBD2|TRBV11-1|few|16
CASSSWTSGAYNEQFF
TGTGCCAGCAGCTCCTGGACTAGCGGGGCATACAATGAGCAGTTCTTC
>TRBJ1-2|TRBD1|TRBV7-8|-|14
CASSTGTDRYGYTF
TGTGCCAGCAGCACGGGGACAGACCGCTATGGCTACACCTTC
>TRBJ1-6|-|TRBV4-2|many|15
CASSQERDHNSPLHF
TGTGCCAGCAGCCAAGAAAGGGACCATAATTCACCCCTCCACTTT
>TRBJ1-2|TRBD1|TRBV29-1|few|11
CSEGGDYGYTF
TGCAGCGAAGGGGGCGACTATGGCTACACCTTC
>TRBJ1-2|-|TRBV2|few|11
CASSRVRNYTF
TGTGCCAGCAGTAGGGTTCGGAACTACACCTTC
>TRBJ2-2|-|TRBV2|-|14
CASSALRGTGELFF
TGTGCCAGCAGTGCATTGAGGGGAACTGGGGAGCTGTTTTTT
>TRBJ2-2|-|TRBV6-5|-|15
CASRVGLSNTGELFF
TGTGCCAGCAGGGTGGGACTCTCGAACACCGGGGAGCTGTTTTTT
>TRBJ2-5|TRBD2|TRBV4-2|few|19
CASSQDSRPLAGGEETQYF
TGTGCCAGCAGCCAAGACTCCAGGCCCTTAGCGGGGGGGGAAGAGACCCAGTACTTC
>TRBJ2-3|TRBD1|TRBV7-9|few|16
CASSLAQGQGTNTQYF
TGTGCCAGCAGCTTAGCCCAAGGACAGGGTACGAATACGCAGTATTTT
>TRBJ1-1|-|TRBV7-8|-|16
CASSRRGPSGNTEAFF
TGTGCCAGCAGCCGCAGGGGACCCTCAGGGAACACTGAAGCTTTCTTT
>TRBJ1-2|TRBD1|TRBV27|-|14
CASGGQGSFNGYTF
TGTGCCAGCGGGGGACAGGGGTCTTTCAATGGCTACACCTTC
>TRBJ1-2|-|TRBV9|-|12
CASSVAGGGYTF
TGTGCCAGCAGCGTTGCTGGAGGTGGCTACACCTTC
>TRBJ2-3|TRBD2|TRBV9|-|17
CASSVEGSGGDTDTQYF
TGTGCCAGCAGCGTAGAGGGTAGCGGGGGAGACACAGATACGCAGTATTTT
>TRBJ2-1|TRBD1|TRBV12-3/TRBV12-4|few|14
CASRSDRVGDEQFF
TGTGCCAGCAGATCCGACAGGGTAGGCGATGAGCAGTTCTTC
>TRBJ1-1|TRBD1|TRBV10-3|few|13
CATAGQMNTEAFF
TGTGCCACTGCGGGACAGATGAACACTGAAGCTTTCTTT
>TRBJ2-5|-|TRBV4-1|-|14
CASSQGWAQETQYF
TGCGCCAGCAGCCAAGGATGGGCACAAGAGACCCAGTACTTC
>TRBJ2-7|TRBD2|TRBV7-8|-|15
CASSLLAGDAYEQYF
TGTGCCAGCAGCTTACTAGCGGGGGATGCCTACGAGCAGTACTTC
>TRBJ2-1|-|TRBV5-1|few|14
CASTRALGNNEQFF
TGCGCCAGCACAAGGGCCCTGGGCAACAATGAGCAGTTCTTC
>TRBJ2-1|TRBD2|TRBV9|-|15
CASSARGGSYNEQFF
TGTGCCAGCAGCGCTCGGGGGGGCTCCTACAATGAGCAGTTCTTC
>TRBJ1-1|-|TRBV7-9|-|12
CASSPRGAEAFF
TGTGCCAGCAGCCCGCGGGGGGCTGAAGCTTTCTTT
>TRBJ2-3|TRBD2|TRBV4-1|few|14
CASQPGGRTDTQYF
TGCGCCAGCCAACCGGGGGGGCGAACAGATACGCAGTATTTT
>TRBJ2-7|TRBD1|TRBV6-5|-|14
CASSSTQGIFEQYF
TGTGCCAGCAGTTCGACACAGGGGATTTTCGAGCAGTACTTC
>TRBJ2-5|-|TRBV18|few|16
CASSPRSRVLQETQYF
TGTGCCAGCTCACCACGGAGTAGGGTCCTCCAAGAGACCCAGTACTTC
>TRBJ1-5|-|TRBV7-2|many|14
CASSKGAGGQPQHF
TGTGCCAGCAGCAAGGGAGCCGGTGGCCAGCCCCAGCATTTT
>TRBJ2-1|-|TRBV20-1|few|10
CSATPYEQFF
TGCAGTGCCACCCCGTATGAGCAGTTCTTC
>TRBJ1-1|-|TRBV19|few|16
CASSIDRWDLNTEAFF
TGTGCCAGTAGTATAGATAGATGGGACCTGAACACTGAAGCTTTCTTT
>TRBJ1-1|-|TRBV7-9|few|13
CASSSYSGTEAFF
TGTGCCAGCAGCTCCTATAGTGGGACTGAAGCTTTCTTT
>TRBJ1-1|-|TRBV29-1|few|10
CSVVGSEAFF
TGCAGCGTTGTAGGCAGCGAAGCTTTCTTT
>TRBJ1-6|-|TRBV5-1|few|16
CASSRAASSYNSPLHF
TGCGCCAGCAGCCGGGCAGCGAGCTCCTATAATTCACCCCTCCACTTT
>TRBJ2-1|TRBD2|TRBV7-8|few|15
CASSHGLAGGYEQFF
TGTGCCAGCAGCCACGGACTAGCCGGGGGATATGAGCAGTTCTTC